These 20 T cell receptor beta chains were sequenced from one sample in a study of T cell changes during pregnancy in multiple sclerosis. Profiled with immunoSEQ multiplex PCR; TCRdb holds only in-frame clones, not every one. The table records 37,000 or so clones, about nine tenths of them present only once. The sequencing used CD4+ T cells from peripheral blood mononuclear cells, collected in the second trimester of pregnancy. The source is a female donor in good health, enrolled as a control in a pregnancy study.

This clone was observed a single time. The chain couples TRBV10-3 to TRBJ2-5, with 7 bases fitting TRBD2. CDR3 length: 14 amino acids. Losses at the gene ends were 6 bases for V and 1 base for J; bases not matched to a gene: 5. The germline CDR1 and CDR2 sequences are ENHRY and SYGVKD. CDR3 in DNA: TGTGCCATCAGGGCCTCTAGCGGCCAAGAGACCCAGTACTTC. This gives the protein CAIRASSGQETQYF.

This clone was recorded only once. The V call is TRBV11-3, the J call TRBJ2-1; D is possibly TRBD2 (6 bases). Per the germline V gene, CDR1 is SGHNT and CDR2 is YENEEA. The CDR3 spans 18 residues. Trimming took 1 base from V and 2 from J, leaving 18 bases between them. CDR3 sequence reads: CASSLGIFGSGAYNEQFF. As DNA, the CDR3 is TGTGCCAGCAGCTTAGGTATATTCGGGTCGGGGGCCTACAATGAGCAGTTCTTC.

The chain uses TRBV28 and TRBJ2-5, with D possibly TRBD1 on 6 matching bases. Germline assignment: CDR1 MDHEN and CDR2 SYDVKM. This CDR3 comprises 16 residues. With 3 bases removed from V and 2 bases from J, the gap between germline ends came to 16 bases. CDR3 nucleotide sequence: TGTGCCAGCAGTTTTGGCAGGGGCTTCCAACAAGAGACCCAGTACTTC. This codes for CASSFGRGFQQETQYF. The variable domain in full, completed from reference TRBV28 and TRBJ2-5, reads DVKVTQSSRYLVKRTGEKVFLECVQDMDHENMFWYRQDPGLGLRLIYFSYDVKMKEKGDIPEGYSVSREKKERFSLILESASTNQTSMYLCASSFGRGFQQETQYFGPGTRLLVL.

The CDR3 is CASMDSNLYEQYF. CDR3 coding DNA: TGTGCCAGTATGGACAGTAACCTCTACGAGCAGTACTTC. The chain joins TRBV19 to TRBJ2-7; the D gene is possibly TRBD1 (6 bases). CDR1 LNHDA and CDR2 SQIVND come from the germline V gene (reference sequence). The V gene lost 7 bases and the J gene lost 3 bases, with 13 bases spanning the gap. The CDR3 is 13 residues long.

The rearrangement joins TRBV9 to TRBJ2-3; D perhaps matches TRBD2 (7 bases). V was pared by 4 bases and J by 2 bases, with 14 bases between. The CDR3 is 15 residues long. Germline values: CDR1 SGDLS, CDR2 YYNGEE. The CDR3 coding sequence is TGTGCCAGCAGCCCTACGGGGGGCGTCACAGATACGCAGTATTTT. Protein product: CASSPTGGVTDTQYF.

V and J are TRBV15 and TRBJ2-3; D call uncertain. Per germline, CDR1 LNHNV and CDR2 YYDKDF (reference sequence). Trimming took off 0 bases at V and 6 bases at J, with 7 bases between the two ends. The CDR3 has 13 amino acids. CDR3 loop: CATSRDPQDTQYF. CDR3 nucleotide sequence: TGTGCCACCAGCAGAGACCCCCAGGATACGCAGTATTTT.

DNA of the CDR3: TGTGCCAGCAGCGGGTTAAGTTTCGGGAGGGAAAAACTGTTTTTT. This sequence encodes CASSGLSFGREKLFF. The rearrangement joins TRBV9 to TRBJ1-4; D is uncertain. Per germline, CDR1 SGDLS and CDR2 YYNGEE. The CDR3 is 15 amino acids. V lost 3 bases and J lost 8, with 17 bases in between.

This clone was recorded only once. The chain recombines TRBV7-9 with TRBJ1-4; TRBD1 agrees at 11 bases. This CDR3 spans 14 amino acids. Germline CDR1 is SEHNR and CDR2 is FQNEAQ (reference sequence). V shed 4 bases and J 8 bases; nucleotides not matched to a gene: 3. The DNA of the CDR3 is TGTGCCAGCAGCTCGGGACAGGGGGAGGAAAAACTGTTTTTT. The encoded protein is CASSSGQGEEKLFF.

A single count supports this clone. V is TRBV7-8 and J is TRBJ2-5; D is perhaps TRBD1 (5 bases). The J call is in doubt because the DNA end fits TRBJ2-7 better. The length of the CDR3 is 14 residues. Germline-derived CDR1 and CDR2 are SGHVS and FQNEAQ. The CDR3 coding sequence is TGTGCCAGCAGGATGGGGCGGTTTACCTACGAGCAGTACTTC. Translated: CASRMGRFTYEQYF.

This rearrangement joins TRBV5-5 to TRBJ2-5; 11 bases map to TRBD2. This CDR3 has 15 residues. The germline CDR1 and CDR2 sequences are SGHKS and YYEKEE (reference sequence). V lost 2 bases and J lost 10; bases outside the gene matches: 10. CDR3 region: CASSFLGTSGSIQYF. In nucleotides, the CDR3 is TGTGCCAGCAGCTTCCTCGGGACTAGCGGCTCAATCCAGTACTTC.

This clone has only a few counts. This chain joins TRBV25-1 and TRBJ2-2; D gene ambiguous. Between the trimmed V and J ends, which lost 7 bases and 1 base, there was a span of 7 bases. Germline assignment: CDR1 MGHDK and CDR2 SYGVNS. The CDR3 runs 13 residues. The CDR3 here is CASKRQNTGELFF. Here the CDR3 DNA reads TGTGCCAGCAAAAGACAGAACACCGGGGAGCTGTTTTTT.

V and J are TRBV2 and TRBJ2-5; D unclear. The V gene's germline CDR1 is SNHLY and CDR2 FYNNEI. V was shortened by 2 bases and J by 4 bases, with 11 bases between the two germline ends. There are 14 residues in the CDR3. The CDR3 sequence is CASSEFVVRETQYF. DNA for the CDR3: TGTGCCAGCAGTGAATTCGTGGTGAGAGAGACCCAGTACTTC.

This clone was observed once. V is TRBV10-3 and J is TRBJ2-1; 11 bases are shared with TRBD2. In germline, CDR1 is ENHRY, CDR2 SYGVKD. Losses at the gene ends were 10 bases for V and 4 bases for J; bases not matched to a gene: 6. CDR3 length: 14 residues. CDR3 DNA: TGTGCCAGCAAACTAGCGGGGGAATACAATGAGCAGTTCTTC. Translation gives CASKLAGEYNEQFF.

The chain's CDR3 is CASSRGQGGTEAFF. The CDR3 coding sequence is TGTGCCAGCTCACGCGGACAGGGAGGGACTGAAGCTTTCTTT. The chain combines TRBV18 with TRBJ1-1; 8 bases map to TRBD1. V shed 4 bases, J shed 5 bases, and the junction held 6 bases outside the gene matches. The CDR3 runs 14 residues. The germline CDR1 and CDR2 sequences are KGHSH and LQKENI.

V usage is TRBV7-8 and J usage is TRBJ2-2; TRBD1 is a possible D gene (6 bases). CDR3 size: 15 residues. V was cut by 5 bases and J by 5 bases, with 15 bases left in between. Germline-derived CDR1 and CDR2 are SGHVS and FQNEAQ. CDR3 residues: CASSPQGGLTGELFF. Written as DNA, the CDR3 is TGTGCCAGCAGCCCACAGGGTGGATTGACCGGGGAGCTGTTTTTT.

The chain employs TRBV7-2 and TRBJ1-3, with 7 bases aligning to TRBD1. Germline V gives CDR1 SGHTA, CDR2 FQGNSA. The CDR3 length is 14 residues. Trimming cost V 5 bases and J 0 bases; bases outside gene matches: 1. The CDR3: CASSPGGSGNTIYF. CDR3 DNA: TGTGCCAGCAGCCCAGGGGGCTCTGGAAACACCATATATTTT.

This chain uses TRBV4-1 with TRBJ1-2; no clear D gene. CDR1 is MGHRA, CDR2 YSYEKL, per germline. V was pared by 0 bases and J by 7 bases, with 12 bases between. The CDR3 is 14 amino acids. The CDR3 protein is CASSQDPRERGYTF. DNA for the CDR3: TGCGCCAGCAGCCAAGATCCGAGGGAACGTGGCTACACCTTC.

CDR3 in DNA: TGTGCCAGCAGCTTAGCAGGCCAGGGTAATCAGCCCCAGCATTTT. Amino acids: CASSLAGQGNQPQHF. J is TRBJ1-5 and V is TRBV7-2; D is possibly TRBD1 (5 bases). V dropped 0 bases and J dropped 4 bases, with 10 bases sitting between them. The CDR3 runs 15 residues. Germline V gene lookup returns CDR1 SGHTA and CDR2 FQGNSA.

This rearrangement joins TRBV7-3 to TRBJ1-2, with 8 bases fitting TRBD1. CDR3 length equals 14 residues. J was trimmed by 5 bases and V by 2 bases; bases with no gene match: 4. CDR1 is SGHTA, CDR2 FQGTGA, per germline. The CDR3 sequence is CASSLGTGSYGYTF. Written as DNA, the CDR3 is TGTGCCAGCAGCTTAGGGACAGGAAGTTATGGCTACACCTTC.

This rearrangement joins TRBV21-1 to TRBJ1-1. TRBV21-1 is marked as a pseudogene. The CDR3 loop spans 12 amino acids. This CDR3 reads CASSNGNTEAFF. The CDR3 nucleotides are TGTGCCAGCAGCAACGGGAACACTGAAGCTTTCTTT.